Below, 10 T cell receptor beta chains from the same sample are listed, as sequenced in a study of tumor-infiltrating lymphocytes in primary liver carcinoma. The authors made TCR beta cDNA from about 500 ng total RNA with a constant-region primer. The TCR beta library was amplified through three nested multiplex PCR rounds in a modified ARM-PCR procedure. Investigators reported that the first two PCR rounds, at around 11 cycles each, used TRBV1-TRBV30 forward primers with a C-beta reverse primer. TCRdb independently ran MiXCR on the multiplex PCR reads; one entry per CDR3 protein. The sample lists about 330,000 distinct CDR3 sequences, around three fifths occurring once. Germline DNA was extracted alongside blood RNA, which was obtained from unsorted whole blood. The sequenced sample consisted of peripheral blood. The receptors stem from a middle-aged man with primary liver carcinoma and hepatitis B virus infection.

For this clonotype: Relative to the germline gene, one junction end is altered; a read error may explain this. The chain combines TRBV4-3 with TRBJ2-5; no definite D call. Germline CDR1 and CDR2: LGHNA and YSLEER. The CDR3 sequence is 13 residues long. The DNA for the CDR3 is TGCGCCAACAGCCAAGGCCCGGGAGAGACCCAGTACTTC. The encoded protein is CANSQGPGETQYF.

The V call is TRBV6-6, the J call TRBJ2-5; 7 bases are shared with TRBD1. V lost 8 bases and J lost 4; bases outside the gene matches: 7. The CDR3 is 13 amino acids. Germline CDR1 is MNHNY and CDR2 is SVGAGI (reference sequence). CDR3 residues: CASADRAAETQYF. In DNA form, the CDR3 reads TGTGCCAGCGCAGACAGGGCAGCAGAGACCCAGTACTTC.

Points on this clonotype: One end of the junction is discordant with germline, which a read error may explain. This chain's CDR3 is CVSCLDVGEQFF. CDR3 nucleotides: TGTGTCAGCTGCTTAGATGTGGGTGAGCAGTTCTTC. The rearrangement links TRBV11-1 to TRBJ2-1; D remains unclear. CDR1 is SGHAT, CDR2 FQDESV, per germline (reference sequence). CDR3 size: 12 residues.

The chain combines TRBV5-1 with TRBJ2-7; the D is unclear. Per germline, CDR1 SGHRS and CDR2 YFSETQ. The V gene lost 4 bases and the J gene lost 2 bases, with 7 bases spanning the gap. The CDR3 extends over 12 amino acids. The CDR3 DNA is TGCGCCAGCAGCATATCAGCCTACGAGCAGTACTTC. Its translation: CASSISAYEQYF. The whole variable domain, remainder taken from reference TRBV5-1 and TRBJ2-7, is KAGVTQTPRYLIKTRGQQVTLSCSPISGHRSVSWYQQTPGQGLQFLFEYFSETQRNKGNFPGRFSGRQFSNSRSEMNVSTLELGDSALYLCASSISAYEQYFGPGTRLTVT.

Details on this clonotype: A junction end diverges from the germline sequence, so it may reflect a read error. The chain links TRBV4-2 to TRBJ2-7; possibly TRBD1 for D (5 bases). Germline CDR1 reads LGHNA; CDR2 reads YNFKEQ. The CDR3 has 14 amino acids. The CDR3 region has the DNA TGTGCCAGCAGCCAAGACAGGGTTTCCTACGAGCAGAACTTC. Amino acid sequence: CASSQDRVSYEQNF.

Notes on this clonotype: A much bigger clone sits one base away, suggesting this may be a read error. This chain links TRBV10-1 with TRBJ1-2, with a weak D call TRBD1 (5 bases). V lost 11 bases to trimming and J lost 6 bases, with 16 bases between them. The CDR3 spans 12 residues. Per the germline V gene, CDR1 is WNHNN and CDR2 is SYGVQD (reference sequence). This chain's CDR3 is CAQQGHNHGYTF. The CDR3 bases are TGCGCCCAGCAAGGACACAACCATGGCTACACCTTC.

The chain joins TRBV11-2 to TRBJ2-7; TRBD2 agrees at 13 bases. The CDR3 runs 15 residues. Germline assignment: CDR1 SGHAT and CDR2 FQNNGV. The CDR3 DNA reads as TGTGCCAGCAGCCCGATGTGGACTAGCGGGAGCGAGCAGTTCGTC. This translates into CASSPMWTSGSEQFV.

V usage is TRBV11-2 and J usage is TRBJ2-7, with no clear D. V shed 2 bases and J shed 5 bases, with 16 bases lying between them. Per the germline V gene, CDR1 is SGHAT and CDR2 is FQNNGV. The length of the CDR3 is 15 residues. The CDR3 reads CASSLCPKLTHEQYF. The CDR3 nucleotides are TGTGCCAGCAGCTTATGTCCTAAGCTAACCCACGAGCAGTACTTC.

At least ten counts were recorded for this clonotype. The chain uses TRBV29-1 and TRBJ2-7; 8 nucleotides match TRBD1. Unmatched junction bases numbered 4, after V lost 6 bases and J lost 3 bases. Looked up from germline, CDR1 is SQVTM and CDR2 is ANQGSEA. The CDR3 extends over 12 amino acids. This chain's CDR3 is CSVGTGSYEQYF. In DNA form, the CDR3 reads TGCAGCGTCGGGACAGGAAGCTACGAGCAGTACTTC.

The V gene is TRBV30, the J gene TRBJ2-7, with D tentatively TRBD1 or TRBD2 (5 bases each). Germline loops: CDR1 GTSNPN, CDR2 SVGIG (reference sequence). V was trimmed by 7 bases and J by 6 bases, leaving 25 bases between them. The CDR3 contains 15 residues. CDR3 region: CASRRTRGKTREQYF. The CDR3 DNA reads as TGTGCCTCCAGACGGACACGGGGCAAAACCCGCGAGCAGTACTTC.